These 10 T cell receptor beta chains came from one sample sequenced in a study of blood T cell repertoires in COVID-19. Here immunoSEQ multiplex PCR was the method, and the copy in TCRdb shows in-frame clones only, minus some. This sample has about 200,000 clones, with more than 70% found just once. Sequencing used peripheral blood. The receptors shown here come from a woman between 45 and 65 years old with acute or convalescent COVID-19.

This chain joins TRBV28 and TRBJ2-7; D possibly corresponds to TRBD2 (5 bases). In germline, CDR1 is MDHEN, CDR2 SYDVKM. The CDR3 covers 14 residues. V was trimmed by 9 bases and J by 0 bases, leaving 15 bases between them. The CDR3 region has the DNA TGTGCCAGTCTGGATCGGGGTAGCTCCTACGAGCAGTACTTC. It yields the protein CASLDRGSSYEQYF.

The V call is TRBV6-5, the J call TRBJ1-6, with 9 bases matching TRBD1. Germline-derived CDR1 and CDR2 are MNHEY and SVGAGI. The CDR3 totals 14 residues. V was pared by 6 bases and J by 7 bases, with 4 bases of the junction left unmatched. CDR3 in DNA: TGTGCCAGCAGCCGGACAGGGGCAAATTCACCCCTCCACTTT. This sequence encodes CASSRTGANSPLHF.

The V gene is TRBV2, the J gene TRBJ2-7; TRBD2 aligns across 8 bases. Germline CDR1 is SNHLY and CDR2 is FYNNEI. V lost 5 bases to trimming and J lost 2 bases; unmatched junction nucleotides: 5. The CDR3 is 14 residues long. The CDR3 spells CASSLSGTPYEQYF. CDR3 coding DNA: TGTGCCAGCAGTCTTAGCGGGACCCCCTACGAGCAGTACTTC.

The chain recombines TRBV24-1 with TRBJ2-5; D gene unclear. Deletions cut 2 bases from V and 1 base from J, with 10 bases between. In germline, CDR1 is KGHDR, CDR2 SFDVKD. This CDR3 has 15 residues. The CDR3 loop is CATSDWQATQETQYF. The CDR3 nucleotides are TGTGCCACCAGTGATTGGCAGGCAACCCAAGAGACCCAGTACTTC.

The V gene is TRBV28, the J gene TRBJ1-2; a possible D gene is TRBD1 (6 bases). With 3 bases removed from V and 4 bases from J, the gap between germline ends came to 18 bases. The CDR3 runs 16 residues. The germline gives CDR1 MDHEN, CDR2 SYDVKM. The CDR3 DNA is TGTGCCAGCAGTTTGGGGGGGGCGGACGGAGTCTATGGCTACACCTTC. The encoded protein is CASSLGGADGVYGYTF.

The chain is built from TRBV24-1 and TRBJ2-3, with TRBD2 matching 8 bases. CDR3 size: 16 residues. CDR1 is KGHDR and CDR2 is SFDVKD in the germline V gene. J gave up 4 bases and V 2 bases, and 7 bases lay outside the gene matches. The CDR3 region has the DNA TGTGCCACCAGTGATTACGGGGGGGTCGAGGCAGATACGCAGTATTTT. Encoded protein: CATSDYGGVEADTQYF.

V gene TRBV7-2 combines with J gene TRBJ2-7; 8 bases are shared with TRBD1. Germline lookup yields CDR1 SGHTA and CDR2 FQGNSA. J lost 2 bases, V lost 2 bases, and 5 bases had no gene match. The CDR3 has 15 residues. This CDR3 reads CASSLSDREAYEQYF. CDR3 bases: TGTGCCAGCAGCTTATCGGACAGGGAAGCCTACGAGCAGTACTTC.

The rearrangement uses TRBV10-1 and TRBJ2-3; the match to TRBD2 covers 7 bases. The CDR3 sequence is 15 residues long. From germline, CDR1 is WNHNN and CDR2 SYGVQD (reference sequence). V shed 0 bases, J shed 3 bases, and the junction held 3 bases outside the gene matches. CDR3 bases: TGCGCCAGCAGTGAGTCTGACGGGAGGACAGATACGCAGTATTTT. It translates to CASSESDGRTDTQYF.

The rearrangement links TRBV7-2 to TRBJ2-2; D possibly corresponds to TRBD2 (5 bases). V lost 5 bases and J 6 bases, leaving 10 bases between the germline ends. Germline lookup yields CDR1 SGHTA and CDR2 FQGNSA. The CDR3 contains 13 residues. The CDR3 loop is CASSVLVSGELFF. In DNA, the CDR3 is TGTGCCAGCAGCGTACTAGTATCCGGGGAGCTGTTTTTT.

The chain joins TRBV27 to TRBJ1-1; 10 bases map to TRBD1. The CDR3 has 15 amino acids. J gave up 10 bases and V 6 bases, and 14 bases lay outside the gene matches. From germline, CDR1 is MNHEY and CDR2 SMNVEV (reference sequence). The CDR3 loop reads CASRDRGRVNLGAFF. The CDR3 DNA sequence: TGTGCCAGCAGAGACAGGGGGCGCGTTAATCTAGGAGCTTTCTTT.